This T cell receptor beta chain comes out of a study of cytomegalovirus exposure and HLA in healthy donors. V was shortened by 3 bases and J by 1 base, with 12 bases between the two germline ends. Germline V gene data show CDR1 as KGHSH and CDR2 as LQKENI. This CDR3 contains 15 residues. The PCR made use of 60 Vbeta and 13 Jbeta primers. Using immunoSEQ multiplex PCR, the repertoire was profiled, and TCRdb retains in-frame clones only, with some absent. The sample lists under 200,000 clones; less than 90% were seen once. The rearrangement links TRBV18 to TRBJ1-1; D might be TRBD1 (5 bases). The TCR comes from a woman in her forties or fifties in good health and CMV-seropositive. Sample: PBMCs. The CDR3 protein is CASSPLRVTNTEAFF. DNA for the CDR3: TGTGCCAGCTCACCTCTCAGGGTAACGAACACTGAAGCTTTCTTT.